The table lists the clone carrying this T cell receptor (beta chain) with many counts. The antigen is undetermined. RNA transcripts provided the source from which TCR beta CDR3 regions were amplified. The TCR CDR3 was amplified in a first-round RT-PCR using the HTBI primer set. TCRdb reprocessed the multiplex PCR reads via MiXCR and lists one record per CDR3 protein. The sample records hundreds of thousands of distinct CDR3 sequences, roughly 14% being singletons. This sample was taken from a study of T cells in Graves' hyperthyroidism and ophthalmopathy. General study findings and limits: The authors' 13 V-J model separated ophthalmopathy from stable hyperthyroidism. In blood, most of the thyroid clonotypes expanded above 0.001 were also present.

The specimen sequenced was blood. This receptor was obtained from a woman aged 40 to 55 with Graves' ophthalmopathy.

The CDR3 region has the DNA TGTGCCAGCAGTTTCATGGGGGTTCAACATTTT. It specifies CASSFMGVQHF. The J gene is TRBJ1-5, the V gene TRBV12-3 or TRBV12-4; D is possibly TRBD1 (5 bases). The CDR3 runs to 11 residues. Trimming pared 3 bases from V and 16 bases from J, leaving 13 bases between.